This T cell receptor (beta chain) was captured in a study of neurological immune-mediated disorders. The sorted libraries drew on 1 million T cells that were CD4+ or CD8+. Ten or more counts support this clonotype. It was by 5'RACE with 10-nucleotide random UMIs that the cDNA was made. TCRdb independently ran MiXCR on the 5' RACE reads; one entry per CDR3 protein. There are 30,000 to 50,000 distinct CDR3 sequences in the sample; almost 7.5% occur only once, and 5.7% lies in the top ten. The germline V gene has CDR1 SGHRS and CDR2 YFSETQ. The J segment lost 4 bases and the V segment lost 4 bases, leaving 6 bases of the junction unmatched. The CDR3 runs to 15 residues.

The sample consisted of CD4+ T cells from blood. The V call is TRBV5-1, the J call TRBJ2-5, with TRBD1 matching over 11 bases. The origin of this receptor is a man aged 50 to 60 in good health. The CDR3 sequence is CASSAPGQGGETQYF. In DNA, the CDR3 is TGCGCCAGCAGCGCACCGGGACAGGGGGGAGAGACCCAGTACTTC.